Given below is one T cell receptor (beta chain) in context. Its cognate antigen is unknown. The data were obtained in a study of shared clonotypes between healthy human individuals. The overall study: There were three CD4 naive, three CD4 memory, two CD8 naive and one CD8 memory plates per donor. Study observations and caveats: The study found about 5% of naive CD4 clonotypes shared across several donors. In contrast to clonotypes shared by all four donors, non-shared clonotypes had lower generation probabilities.

Division of CD4+ cells produced a CD45RA+ naive subset and a CD45RA-negative memory subset. Libraries were prepared by immunoSEQ multiplex PCR; TCRdb keeps only in-frame clonotypes and omits some of them. The sample lists over 1.5 million clones, about 98% occurring once. V shed 6 bases and J shed 6 bases, with 15 bases lying between them. Looked up from germline, CDR1 is MDHEN and CDR2 is SYDVKM. The CDR3 spans 14 residues. Sample: naive CD4+ T cells sorted from blood. Subset described: CD45RA+ positively selected. The V gene is TRBV28, the J gene TRBJ2-1; D gene unclear. This TCR was sampled from a man younger than 40 in good health. CDR3 coding DNA: TGTGCCAGCAGGTCCCGGGTCTCAAGCAATGAGCAGTTCTTC. Protein sequence: CASRSRVSSNEQFF. The whole variable domain, filled in from reference TRBV28 and TRBJ2-1, reads DVKVTQSSRYLVKRTGEKVFLECVQDMDHENMFWYRQDPGLGLRLIYFSYDVKMKEKGDIPEGYSVSREKKERFSLILESASTNQTSMYLCASRSRVSSNEQFFGPGTRLTVL.